This TCR beta chain was obtained from a study of response to subunit inactivated influenza vaccine. Regarding this clonotype: The antigen is undetermined.

Broader study findings: Authors suggested seasonal influenza vaccinations each recruit few new T cells.

V lost 4 bases and J lost 4; bases outside the gene matches: 8. Germline V gives CDR1 WSHSY, CDR2 SAAADI. CDR3 size: 15 residues. TCRdb reprocessed the RT-PCR reads with MiXCR, giving one entry per CDR3 protein. The data hold fewer than 550,000 distinct CDR3 sequences, with 25% observed a single time. The sequence was obtained from a man aged 50 or older who received an inactivated influenza vaccine. The genes are TRBV10-2 and TRBJ2-7; TRBD1 matches 9 bases. The sample was CD4+ T cells sorted from PBMCs, taken 5 days after vaccination. The CDR3 DNA sequence: TGCGCCAGCAGTGCACCGGGACAGGGCAAATACGAGCAGTACTTC. It specifies CASSAPGQGKYEQYF.